This is a list of T cell receptor beta chains from one sample in a study of T-cell reconstitution after alpha-beta-depleted transplantation in children. TCRdb called the PCR reads again in MiXCR, with one record for every CDR3 protein. The sample has 200,000 to 250,000 distinct CDR3 sequences; around 10% are singletons. The specimen comprised PBMCs from the stem cell graft donor, sampled from the stem cell graft. These receptors all come from a human donor who donated a stem cell graft to a child with acute lymphoblastic leukemia. Each CDR3 is given without its conserved first and last residue. D genes are given only for firm matches. The size field is filled for only some rows; it gives once, few, many or a size class.

d_call,j_call,v_call,clone_size,cdr3_aa
TRBD2,TRBJ2-7,TRBV10-3,many,ATCTSGSSYEQY
NA,TRBJ1-1,TRBV3-1,NA,ASCQAGGTFPVMNTEAF
NA,TRBJ2-1,TRBV30,NA,AWSSRPRLERGNEQF
NA,TRBJ2-1,TRBV25-1,NA,ASSQSRVGEQF
TRBD1,TRBJ2-5,TRBV24-1,many,ATMDRLKTQY
TRBD1,TRBJ2-3,TRBV20-1,NA,SAPNSDRGGDTQY
NA,TRBJ2-1,TRBV5-1,NA,ASSLESSLYNEQF
TRBD1,TRBJ2-1,TRBV6-1,NA,ASSLLGTGMGNEQF
NA,TRBJ1-1,TRBV20-1,many,SARPGHRNTEAF
TRBD1,TRBJ1-3,TRBV20-1,NA,SARDAQGQGTGNTIY
TRBD2,TRBJ2-5,TRBV20-1,many,SARLAGQETQY
NA,TRBJ2-5,TRBV5-1,NA,ASSRQTLGKETQY
NA,TRBJ1-3,TRBV6-1,NA,ASSDGAGNTIY
NA,TRBJ2-7,TRBV7-8,few,ASSLETGQGYEQY
TRBD1,TRBJ2-7,TRBV29-1,few,SALTGYSYEQY
NA,TRBJ2-7,TRBV24-1,many,ATSRGRSSYEQY
NA,TRBJ2-5,TRBV6-5,few,ASSYRTDQETQY
NA,TRBJ1-6,TRBV7-9,many,ASSSDGSYNSPLH
TRBD2,TRBJ2-7,TRBV11-2,NA,ASSFHLAGDYEQY
NA,TRBJ2-2,TRBV12-3/TRBV12-4,few,ASSFGAAGELF
NA,TRBJ1-5,TRBV12-3/TRBV12-4,few,ASSFGDSNQPQH
NA,TRBJ2-1,TRBV5-1,many,ASSLKGVREQF
TRBD2,TRBJ2-3,TRBV5-1,NA,ASSRTGGPADTQY